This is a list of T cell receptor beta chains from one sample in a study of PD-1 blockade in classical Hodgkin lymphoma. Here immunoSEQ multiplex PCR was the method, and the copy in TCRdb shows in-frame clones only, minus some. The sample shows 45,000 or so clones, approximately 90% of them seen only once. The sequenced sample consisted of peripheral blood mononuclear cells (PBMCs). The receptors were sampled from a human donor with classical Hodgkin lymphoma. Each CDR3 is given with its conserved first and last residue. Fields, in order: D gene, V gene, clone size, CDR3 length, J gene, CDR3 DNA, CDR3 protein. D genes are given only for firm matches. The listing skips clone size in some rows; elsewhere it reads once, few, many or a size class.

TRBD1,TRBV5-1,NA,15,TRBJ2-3,TGCGCCAGCAGCTTGGGACAGGGAAGAACAGATACGCAGTATTTT,CASSLGQGRTDTQYF
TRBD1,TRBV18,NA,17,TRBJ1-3,TGTGCCAGCTCATCCGGGACAGGCTTATTCTCTGGAAACACCATATATTTT,CASSSGTGLFSGNTIYF
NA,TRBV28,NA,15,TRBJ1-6,TGTGCCAGCGTGTCCGAAAGCTCCTATAATTCACCCCTCCACTTT,CASVSESSYNSPLHF
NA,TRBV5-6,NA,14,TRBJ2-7,TGTGCCAGCAGCTTGGACGGGGTGTCCTACGAGCAGTACTTC,CASSLDGVSYEQYF
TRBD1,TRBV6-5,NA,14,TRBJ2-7,TGTGCCAGCAGTACAAGGACAGGTACCTACGAGCAGTACTTC,CASSTRTGTYEQYF
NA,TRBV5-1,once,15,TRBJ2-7,TGCGCCAGCAGCTTGGGGGAAATCAGCTCCTACGAGCAGTACTTC,CASSLGEISSYEQYF
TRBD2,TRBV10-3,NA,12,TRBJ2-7,TGTGCCTCCGGACTAGCGGGATACGAGCAGTACTTC,CASGLAGYEQYF
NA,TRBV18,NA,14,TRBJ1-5,TGTGCCAGCTCTACGGGATATAGCAATCAGCCCCAGCATTTT,CASSTGYSNQPQHF
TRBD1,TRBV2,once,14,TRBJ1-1,TGTGCCAGCAGTTCTGGACAGGGCTACACTGAAGCTTTCTTT,CASSSGQGYTEAFF
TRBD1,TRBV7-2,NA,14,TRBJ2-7,TGTGCCAGCAGTTCGACAGGGAAAGGCGACGAGCAGTACTTC,CASSSTGKGDEQYF
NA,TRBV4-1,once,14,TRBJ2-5,TGCGCCAGCAGCCAAAGAGGGATCGCTGAGACCCAGTACTTC,CASSQRGIAETQYF
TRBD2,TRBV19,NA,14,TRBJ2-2,TGTGCCAGTTGTCTAGCGGGAGAGGTTGGGGAGCTGTTTTTT,CASCLAGEVGELFF
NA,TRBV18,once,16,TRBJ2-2,TGTGCCAGCTCACCGTTAAGGCCCCCCGACACCGGGGAGCTGTTTTTT,CASSPLRPPDTGELFF
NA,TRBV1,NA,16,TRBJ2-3,TGCACCAGCAGCCAAGCTAGCGGGAGGGCCACAGATACGCAGTATTTT,CTSSQASGRATDTQYF
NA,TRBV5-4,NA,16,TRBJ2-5,TGTGCCAGCAGCTTTGGGGGTTCAGGGGCGGGTGAGACCCAGTACTTC,CASSFGGSGAGETQYF
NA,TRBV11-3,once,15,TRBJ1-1,TGTGCCAGCAGCTTAGCTCCGACGGGGAACACTGAAGCTTTCTTT,CASSLAPTGNTEAFF
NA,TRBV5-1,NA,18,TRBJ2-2,TGCGCCAGCAGCTTGGAGGGGGGACTAACTATCGTCACCGGGGAGCTGTTTTTT,CASSLEGGLTIVTGELFF
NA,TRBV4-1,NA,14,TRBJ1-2,TGCACCAGCAGCCCACCCCGGGACACTAATGGCTACACCTTC,CTSSPPRDTNGYTF
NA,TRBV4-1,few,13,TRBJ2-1,TGCGCCAGCAGCCTGTCGGGAAACAATGAGCAGTTCTTC,CASSLSGNNEQFF
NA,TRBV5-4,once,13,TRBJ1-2,TGTGCCAGCAGTGGTACGACACTCTATGGCTACACCTTC,CASSGTTLYGYTF
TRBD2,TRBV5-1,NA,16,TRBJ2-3,TGCGCCAGCACCGAGCGGGAGGCATTTCCCACAGATACGCAGTATTTT,CASTEREAFPTDTQYF
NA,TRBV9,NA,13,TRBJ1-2,TGTGCCAGCAGCGTAGAGGACTTCTATGGCTACACCTTC,CASSVEDFYGYTF
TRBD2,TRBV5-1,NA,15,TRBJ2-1,TGCGCCAGCGGCGGTAGCGGGAGCCCCTACAATGAGCAGTTCTTC,CASGGSGSPYNEQFF
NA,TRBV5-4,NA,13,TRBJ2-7,TGTGCCAGCAGCTTGCCAGGTCCCTACGAGCAGTACTTC,CASSLPGPYEQYF
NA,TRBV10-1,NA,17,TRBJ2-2,TGCGCCAGCTCCGAGGGGGACGCCCTAATTGACACCGGGGAGCTGTTTTTT,CASSEGDALIDTGELFF
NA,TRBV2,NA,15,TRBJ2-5,TGTGCCAGCAGCCCCGTTCTAGCGCACCAAGAGACCCAGTACTTC,CASSPVLAHQETQYF
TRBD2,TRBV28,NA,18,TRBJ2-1,TGTGCCAGCAGTTTGGGATGGTCGCGGGAGGGACGCCGCAATGGGCAGTTCTTC,CASSLGWSREGRRNGQFF
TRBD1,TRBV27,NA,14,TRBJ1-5,TGTGCCAGCAGCAAGACAGGGGGCAATCAGCCCCAGCATTTT,CASSKTGGNQPQHF
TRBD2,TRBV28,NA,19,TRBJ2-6,TGTGCCAGCAGTTTAGCCGGGAGGCTGCTTTTCTCTGGGGCCAACGTCCTGACTTTC,CASSLAGRLLFSGANVLTF
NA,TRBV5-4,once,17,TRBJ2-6,TGTGCCAGCAGCTTGGACAGGGACTCATCTGGGGCCAACGTCCTGACTTTC,CASSLDRDSSGANVLTF
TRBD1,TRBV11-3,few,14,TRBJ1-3,TGTGCCCGGCGGACAGGGCCCTCCGGAAACACCATATATTTT,CARRTGPSGNTIYF
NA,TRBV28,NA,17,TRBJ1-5,TGTGCCAGCAGTTTCGGGGCGACAGTGCCTAGCAATCAGCCCCAGCATTTT,CASSFGATVPSNQPQHF
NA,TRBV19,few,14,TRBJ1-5,TGTGCCAGTAGTATCGTCCTGGACAATCAGCCCCAGCATTTT,CASSIVLDNQPQHF
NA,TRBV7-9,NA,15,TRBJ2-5,TGTGCCAGCAGTGAGTACGGGGCGGGTGAAGAGACCCAGTACTTC,CASSEYGAGEETQYF
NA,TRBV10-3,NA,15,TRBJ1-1,TGTGCCATCAGTGAGTCGATAGTAGGGGGCACTGAAGCTTTCTTT,CAISESIVGGTEAFF
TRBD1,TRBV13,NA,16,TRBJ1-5,TGTGCCAGCAGCTTTACAGGGGGGGGTGGCAATCAGCCCCAGCATTTT,CASSFTGGGGNQPQHF
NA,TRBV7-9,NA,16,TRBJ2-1,TGTGCCAGCAGCTTAGATCTGGGACTGGAATACAATGAGCAGTTCTTC,CASSLDLGLEYNEQFF
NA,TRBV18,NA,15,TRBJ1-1,TGTGCCAGCTCACCTAAGGGACTGCCCACGTCTGAAGCTTTCTTT,CASSPKGLPTSEAFF
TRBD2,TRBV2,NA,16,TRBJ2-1,TGTGCCAGCAGTGAAGTTCGACTAGCGGTCTACAATGAGCAGTTCTTC,CASSEVRLAVYNEQFF
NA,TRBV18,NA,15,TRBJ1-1,TGTGCCAGCTCTCCGTTGCGGCAGGAGAACACTGAAGCTTTCTTT,CASSPLRQENTEAFF
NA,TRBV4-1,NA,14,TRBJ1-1,TGCGCCAGCAGCCCCCCCGGGTTGAACACTGAAGCTTTCTTT,CASSPPGLNTEAFF
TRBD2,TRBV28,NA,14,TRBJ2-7,TGTGCCAGCACTCCCGGGGGGGACTCCTACGAGCAGTACTTC,CASTPGGDSYEQYF
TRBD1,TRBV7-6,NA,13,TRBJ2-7,TGTGCCAGCAGCTTGGGACAGCCCTACGAGCAGTACTTC,CASSLGQPYEQYF
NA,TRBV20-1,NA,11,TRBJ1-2,TGCAGTGCTAGTTGGGGGTATGGCTACACCTTC,CSASWGYGYTF
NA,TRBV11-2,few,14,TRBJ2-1,TGTGCCAGCAGCGGATCACTTGGCGTAGGTGAGCAGTTCTTC,CASSGSLGVGEQFF
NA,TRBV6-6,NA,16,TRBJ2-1,TGTGCCAGCAGTACCACGACTAGAGGCTCCTACAATGAGCAGTTCTTC,CASSTTTRGSYNEQFF
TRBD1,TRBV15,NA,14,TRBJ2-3,TGTGCCACCAGCAAAGGGGGCGTCACAGATACGCAGTATTTT,CATSKGGVTDTQYF
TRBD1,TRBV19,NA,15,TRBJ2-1,TGTGCCAGTAGTATGCCGGGACAGGGTCGAAATGAGCAGTTCTTC,CASSMPGQGRNEQFF
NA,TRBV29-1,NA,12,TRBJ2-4,TGCAGCGTGGGGCGGGGCAAAAACATTCAGTACTTC,CSVGRGKNIQYF